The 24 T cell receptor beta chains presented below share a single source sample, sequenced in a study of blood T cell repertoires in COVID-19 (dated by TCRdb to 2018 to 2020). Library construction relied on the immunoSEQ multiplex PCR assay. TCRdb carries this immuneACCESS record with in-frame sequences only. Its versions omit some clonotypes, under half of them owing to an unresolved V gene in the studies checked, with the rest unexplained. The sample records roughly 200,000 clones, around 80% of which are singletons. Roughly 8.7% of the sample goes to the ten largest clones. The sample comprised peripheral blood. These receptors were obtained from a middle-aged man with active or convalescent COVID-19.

CDR3: CASSLAYREKLFF. As DNA, the CDR3 is TGTGCCAGCAGCTTAGCCTACAGGGAAAAACTGTTTTTT. V gene TRBV7-2 combines with J gene TRBJ1-4; D may be TRBD1 (5 bases). CDR1 is SGHTA and CDR2 is FQGNSA in the germline V gene. The V and J ends lost 0 bases and 8 bases respectively, with 7 bases between them. This CDR3 is built from 13 residues.

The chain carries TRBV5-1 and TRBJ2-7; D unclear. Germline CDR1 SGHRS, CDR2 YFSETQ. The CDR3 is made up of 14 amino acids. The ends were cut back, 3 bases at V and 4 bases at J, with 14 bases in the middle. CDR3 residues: CASSSAGNVYEQYF. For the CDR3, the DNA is TGCGCCAGCAGCTCTGCAGGTAATGTTTACGAGCAGTACTTC.

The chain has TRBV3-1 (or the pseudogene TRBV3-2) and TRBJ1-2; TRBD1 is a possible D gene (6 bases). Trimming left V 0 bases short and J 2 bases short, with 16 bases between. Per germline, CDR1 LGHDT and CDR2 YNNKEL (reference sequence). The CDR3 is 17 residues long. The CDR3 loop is CASSQDMGAAVNYGYTF. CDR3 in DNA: TGTGCCAGCAGCCAAGATATGGGGGCGGCAGTCAACTATGGCTACACCTTC.

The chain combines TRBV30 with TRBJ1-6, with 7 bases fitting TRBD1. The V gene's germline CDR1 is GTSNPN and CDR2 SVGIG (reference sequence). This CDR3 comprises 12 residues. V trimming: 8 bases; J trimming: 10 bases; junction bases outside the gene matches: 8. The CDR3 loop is CAGEGQQSPLHF. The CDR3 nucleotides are TGTGCCGGAGAGGGACAGCAATCACCCCTCCACTTT.

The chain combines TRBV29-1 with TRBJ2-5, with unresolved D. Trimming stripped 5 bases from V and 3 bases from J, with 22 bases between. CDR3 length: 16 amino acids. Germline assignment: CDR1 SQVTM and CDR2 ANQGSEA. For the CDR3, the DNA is TGCAGCGTTAGGCGGCTGAGCGCACCCTCAAAAGAGACCCAGTACTTC. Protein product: CSVRRLSAPSKETQYF. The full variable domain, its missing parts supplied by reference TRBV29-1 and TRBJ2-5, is SAVISQKPSRDICQRGTSLTIQCQVDSQVTMMFWYRQQPGQSLTLIATANQGSEATYESGFVIDKFPISRPNLTFSTLTVSNMSPEDSSIYLCSVRRLSAPSKETQYFGPGTRLLVL.

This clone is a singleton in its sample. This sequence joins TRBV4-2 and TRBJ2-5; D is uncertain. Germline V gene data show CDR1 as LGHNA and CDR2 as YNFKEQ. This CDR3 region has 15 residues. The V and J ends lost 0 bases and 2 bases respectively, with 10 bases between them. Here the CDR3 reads CASSQEVRVQETQYF. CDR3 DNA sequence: TGTGCCAGCAGCCAAGAGGTTCGGGTACAAGAGACCCAGTACTTC.

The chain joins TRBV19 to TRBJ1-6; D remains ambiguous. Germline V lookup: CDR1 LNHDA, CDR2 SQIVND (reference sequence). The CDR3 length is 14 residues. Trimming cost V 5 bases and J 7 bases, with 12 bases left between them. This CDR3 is CASSVRRANSPLHF. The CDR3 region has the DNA TGTGCCAGTAGTGTGAGGAGAGCCAATTCACCCCTCCACTTT.

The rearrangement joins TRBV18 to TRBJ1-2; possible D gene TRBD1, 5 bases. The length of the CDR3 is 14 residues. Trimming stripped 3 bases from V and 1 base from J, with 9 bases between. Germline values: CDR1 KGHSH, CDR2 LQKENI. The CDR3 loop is CASSPPQGNYGYTF. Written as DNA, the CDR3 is TGTGCCAGCTCACCCCCCCAGGGTAACTATGGCTACACCTTC.

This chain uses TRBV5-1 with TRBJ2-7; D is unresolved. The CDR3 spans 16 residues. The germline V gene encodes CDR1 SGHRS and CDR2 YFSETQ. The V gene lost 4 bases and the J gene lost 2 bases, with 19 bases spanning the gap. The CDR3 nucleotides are TGCGCCAGCAGCCCATACGAGGTTTCCACCACCTACGAGCAGTACTTC. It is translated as CASSPYEVSTTYEQYF.

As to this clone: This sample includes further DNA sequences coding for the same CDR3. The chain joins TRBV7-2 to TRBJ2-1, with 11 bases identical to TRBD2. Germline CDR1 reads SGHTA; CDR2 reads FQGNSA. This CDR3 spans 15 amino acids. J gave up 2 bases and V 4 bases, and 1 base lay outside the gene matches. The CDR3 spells CASSSLAGAYNEQFF. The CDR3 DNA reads TGTGCCAGCAGCTCACTAGCGGGAGCCTACAATGAGCAGTTCTTC.

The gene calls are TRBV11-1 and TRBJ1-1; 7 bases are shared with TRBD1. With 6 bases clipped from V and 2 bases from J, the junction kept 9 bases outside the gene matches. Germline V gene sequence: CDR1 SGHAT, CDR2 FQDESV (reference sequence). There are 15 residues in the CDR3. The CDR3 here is CASRLSRDSNTEAFF. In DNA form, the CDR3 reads TGTGCCAGCAGACTCTCACGGGACAGCAACACTGAAGCTTTCTTT.

DNA for the CDR3: TGTGCCAGCAGTCCCCAGGGGAGGGGGAACCCTCATGGCTACACCTTC. Amino acid sequence: CASSPQGRGNPHGYTF. The chain combines TRBV27 with TRBJ1-2, with D perhaps TRBD1 (6 bases). CDR3 length equals 16 residues. Looked up from germline, CDR1 is MNHEY and CDR2 is SMNVEV (reference sequence). V dropped 5 bases and J dropped 6 bases, with 22 bases sitting between them.

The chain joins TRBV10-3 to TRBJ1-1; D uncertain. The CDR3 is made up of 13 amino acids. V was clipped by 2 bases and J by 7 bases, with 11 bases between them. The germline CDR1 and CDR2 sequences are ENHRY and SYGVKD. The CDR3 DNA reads TGTGCCATCAGTGAGCTCCCCGGTCTTGAAGCTTTCTTT. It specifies CAISELPGLEAFF.

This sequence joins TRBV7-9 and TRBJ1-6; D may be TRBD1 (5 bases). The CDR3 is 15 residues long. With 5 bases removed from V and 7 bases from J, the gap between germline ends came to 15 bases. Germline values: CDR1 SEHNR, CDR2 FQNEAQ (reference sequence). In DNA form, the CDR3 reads TGTGCCAGCAGCCCGGACCAGGGTTTAAATTCACCCCTCCACTTT. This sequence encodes CASSPDQGLNSPLHF.

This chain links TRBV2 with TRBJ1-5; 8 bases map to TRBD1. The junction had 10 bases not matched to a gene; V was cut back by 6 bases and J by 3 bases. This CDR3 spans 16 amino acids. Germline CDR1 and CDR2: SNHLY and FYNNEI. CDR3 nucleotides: TGTGCCAGCAGATCTACTACAGGGGGACTCAATCAGCCCCAGCATTTT. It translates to CASRSTTGGLNQPQHF.

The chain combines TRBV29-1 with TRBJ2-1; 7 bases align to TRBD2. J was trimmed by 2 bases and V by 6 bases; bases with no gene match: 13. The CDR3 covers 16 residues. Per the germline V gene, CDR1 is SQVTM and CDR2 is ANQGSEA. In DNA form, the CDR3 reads TGCAGCGTCTCCCCGGGCGGGAGAGGGCCCTACAATGAGCAGTTCTTC. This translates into CSVSPGGRGPYNEQFF.

The CDR3 sequence is CASSLPGQGAYEQYF. CDR3 nucleotides: TGTGCCAGCAGCCTTCCGGGACAGGGGGCCTACGAGCAGTACTTC. The chain links TRBV11-3 to TRBJ2-7; 11 nucleotides line up with TRBD1. Germline lookup yields CDR1 SGHNT and CDR2 YENEEA. Losses at the gene ends were 5 bases for V and 2 bases for J; bases not matched to a gene: 5. This CDR3 has 15 amino acids.

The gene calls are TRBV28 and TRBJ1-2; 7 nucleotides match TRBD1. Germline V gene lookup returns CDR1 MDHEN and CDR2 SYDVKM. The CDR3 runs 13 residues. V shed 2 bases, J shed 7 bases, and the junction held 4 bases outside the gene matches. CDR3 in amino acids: CASSLRQGSGYTF. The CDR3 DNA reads TGTGCCAGCAGTTTACGACAGGGTAGTGGCTACACCTTC.

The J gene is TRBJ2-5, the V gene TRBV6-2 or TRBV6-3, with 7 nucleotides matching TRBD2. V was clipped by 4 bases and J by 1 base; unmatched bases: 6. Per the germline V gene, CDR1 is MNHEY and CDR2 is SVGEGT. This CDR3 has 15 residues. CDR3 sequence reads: CASSWTSTVQETQYF. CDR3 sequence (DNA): TGTGCCAGCAGTTGGACTAGTACGGTCCAAGAGACCCAGTACTTC.

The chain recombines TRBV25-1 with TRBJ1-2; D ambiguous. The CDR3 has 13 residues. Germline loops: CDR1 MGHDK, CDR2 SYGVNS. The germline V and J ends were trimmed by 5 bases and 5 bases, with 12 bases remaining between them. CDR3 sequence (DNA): TGTGCCAGCAGTTCGAGGTACGGGTATGGCTACACCTTC. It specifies CASSSRYGYGYTF.

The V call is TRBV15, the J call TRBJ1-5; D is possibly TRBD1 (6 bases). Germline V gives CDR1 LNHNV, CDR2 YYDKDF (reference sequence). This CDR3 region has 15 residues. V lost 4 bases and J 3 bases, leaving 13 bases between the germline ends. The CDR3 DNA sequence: TGTGCCACCAGCACCCGGGACAAACTCAATCAGCCCCAGCATTTT. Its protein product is CATSTRDKLNQPQHF.

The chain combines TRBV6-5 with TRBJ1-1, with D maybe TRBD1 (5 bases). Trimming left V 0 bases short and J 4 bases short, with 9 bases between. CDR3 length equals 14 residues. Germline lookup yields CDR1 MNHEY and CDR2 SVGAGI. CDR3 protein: CASSYSQGSTEAFF. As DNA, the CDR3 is TGTGCCAGCAGTTACTCGCAGGGTTCCACTGAAGCTTTCTTT.

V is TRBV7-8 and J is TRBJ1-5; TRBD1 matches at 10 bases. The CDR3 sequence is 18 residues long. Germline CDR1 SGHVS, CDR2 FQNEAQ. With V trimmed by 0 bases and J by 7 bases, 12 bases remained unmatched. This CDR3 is CASSLAGRGTGVGQPQHF. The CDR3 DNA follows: TGTGCCAGCAGCTTAGCCGGCAGGGGGACAGGGGTAGGGCAGCCCCAGCATTTT. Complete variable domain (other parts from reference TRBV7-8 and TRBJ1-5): GAGVSQSPRYKVAKRGQDVALRCDPISGHVSLFWYQQALGQGPEFLTYFQNEAQLDKSGLPSDRFFAERPEGSVSTLKIQRTQQEDSAVYLCASSLAGRGTGVGQPQHFGDGTRLSIL.

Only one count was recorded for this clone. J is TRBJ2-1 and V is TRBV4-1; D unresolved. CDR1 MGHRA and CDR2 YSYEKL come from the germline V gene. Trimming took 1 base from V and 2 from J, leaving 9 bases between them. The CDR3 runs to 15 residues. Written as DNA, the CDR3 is TGCGCCAGCAGCCAAGGACTGAGTGCCTACAATGAGCAGTTCTTC. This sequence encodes CASSQGLSAYNEQFF.